The 18 T cell receptor beta chains below were found in one sample sequenced in a study of blood T cells in healthy people across ages. Together with a sample-barcoded 5' primer, a J-beta primer mix was included in a second PCR lasting roughly 6 to 12 cycles. TCRdb used MiXCR to reprocess the 5' RACE reads, holding one entry per CDR3 protein. The data show hundreds of thousands of distinct CDR3 sequences, 35% to 60% seen once. The sample comprised blood. These receptors came from an elderly man in good health.

The V gene is TRBV13, the J gene TRBJ2-1; 14 bases map to TRBD2. Germline CDR1 PRHDT, CDR2 FYEKMQ (reference sequence). This CDR3 has 18 residues. V was clipped by 4 bases and J by 1 base; unmatched bases: 6. The CDR3 bases are TGTGCCAGCAGCTCCCGACTAGCGGGGGGGCGATCCTACAATGAGCAGTTCTTC. Protein product: CASSSRLAGGRSYNEQFF.

This clonotype was counted between two and nine times. The chain has TRBV12-3 or TRBV12-4 and TRBJ2-7; D might be TRBD2 (5 bases). Trimming took off 3 bases at V and 2 bases at J, with 8 bases between the two ends. The CDR3 extends over 13 amino acids. The CDR3 DNA is TGTGCCAGCAGTTTTAAGCGGACCTACGAGCAGTACTTC. It yields the protein CASSFKRTYEQYF.

This clonotype was counted between two and nine times. The chain joins TRBV5-1 to TRBJ2-1; 8 positions agree with TRBD2. J lost 3 bases, V lost 0 bases, and 2 bases had no gene match. This CDR3 comprises 15 residues. Germline V gene data show CDR1 as SGHRS and CDR2 as YFSETQ. The CDR3 sequence is CASSLGGRYYNEQFF. In DNA, the CDR3 is TGCGCCAGCAGCTTGGGCGGGAGGTACTACAATGAGCAGTTCTTC.

This clonotype was picked up a small number of times. CDR3 nucleotides: TGCGCCAGCAGCTTATTGCCCGAGGGAAAACTGTTTTTT. Translating it yields CASSLLPEGKLFF. The chain has TRBV5-1 and TRBJ1-4; D uncertain. The V and J ends lost 2 bases and 10 bases respectively, with 12 bases between them. This CDR3 is 13 amino acids long. Germline V gene data show CDR1 as SGHRS and CDR2 as YFSETQ.

Remarks on this clonotype: At one end the junction does not follow the germline gene, possibly because of a read error. J is TRBJ2-7 and V is TRBV9, with a tentative D call TRBD2 (5 bases). In germline, CDR1 is SGDLS, CDR2 YYNGEE. CDR3 size: 15 residues. The CDR3: CASSVTPGSSYEQYF. CDR3 sequence (DNA): TGTGCTAGCAGCGTCACCCCGGGGAGCTCCTACGAGCAGTACTTC.

This clonotype was counted between two and nine times. The genes are TRBV7-2 and TRBJ2-1; D is ambiguous. The CDR3 spans 14 residues. V was pared by 3 bases and J by 8 bases, with 14 bases between. Per the germline V gene, CDR1 is SGHTA and CDR2 is FQGNSA. CDR3 sequence (DNA): TGTGCCAGCAGCTTCCTGGGGTTTAAAGATGAGCAGTTCTTC. Its translation is CASSFLGFKDEQFF.

This chain joins TRBV7-3 and TRBJ2-1; 8 bases are shared with TRBD1. This CDR3 region has 18 residues. Trimming cost V 4 bases and J 0 bases; bases outside gene matches: 11. Germline V lookup: CDR1 SGHTA, CDR2 FQGTGA. The CDR3 is CASSYAGGNSVSYNEQFF. CDR3 nucleotide sequence: TGTGCCAGCAGCTACGCAGGGGGCAATAGCGTCTCCTACAATGAGCAGTTCTTC.

The chain uses TRBV4-1 and TRBJ2-1, with 10 bases matching TRBD2. CDR3 length equals 18 residues. Germline CDR1 is MGHRA and CDR2 is YSYEKL. V was pared by 0 bases and J by 5 bases, with 10 bases of the junction left unmatched. Written as DNA, the CDR3 is TGCGCCAGCAGCCAAGATAGTCTAGCGGGAGCCCTGGACAATGAGCAGTTCTTC. Its translation: CASSQDSLAGALDNEQFF.

The J gene is TRBJ2-7, the V gene TRBV5-1; either TRBD1 or TRBD2 may fit D (5 bases each). The CDR3 is 13 residues long. Trimming cost V 4 bases and J 4 bases, with 12 bases left between them. Germline values: CDR1 SGHRS, CDR2 YFSETQ. CDR3 bases: TGCGCCAGCAGCCCCCGGGACCTTTACGAGCAGTACTTC. Amino acids: CASSPRDLYEQYF.

With regard to this clonotype: A clone one base away is much larger, so this may be a read error. The chain combines TRBV7-8 with TRBJ2-1, with TRBD1 matching 10 bases. This CDR3 has 14 amino acids. The germline gives CDR1 SGHVS, CDR2 FQNEAQ. CDR3 nucleotide sequence: TGTGCCAGCAGCTGGACAGGGGGTGACAATGATCAGTTCTTC. It yields the protein CASSWTGGDNDQFF.

This clonotype turned up a few times. The V call is TRBV27, the J call TRBJ1-5; unclear D gene. From germline, CDR1 is MNHEY and CDR2 SMNVEV (reference sequence). Trimming left V 6 bases short and J 0 bases short, with 12 bases between. There are 15 residues in the CDR3. CDR3 in amino acids: CASRAGWASNQPQHF. The CDR3 bases are TGTGCCAGCAGGGCAGGTTGGGCTAGCAATCAGCCCCAGCATTTT.

This clonotype was counted at least ten times. V and J are TRBV29-1 and TRBJ2-5; perhaps D is TRBD1 or TRBD2 (6 bases each). The V end was cut by 2 bases, the J end by 4 bases, with 14 bases between. The CDR3 is made up of 14 amino acids. The germline V gene encodes CDR1 SQVTM and CDR2 ANQGSEA. CDR3 nucleotides: TGCAGCGTTGAAATTACAGGGCGGGGAGAGACCCAGTACTTC. It yields the protein CSVEITGRGETQYF.

The V gene is TRBV25-1, the J gene TRBJ1-5; D ambiguous. The CDR3 loop spans 14 amino acids. CDR1 is MGHDK and CDR2 is SYGVNS in the germline V gene. Deletions cut 3 bases from V and 11 bases from J, with 17 bases between. The CDR3 here is CASSEGTGLSAQHF. In DNA form, the CDR3 reads TGTGCCAGCAGTGAGGGCACTGGGTTATCGGCCCAGCATTTT.

Here the CDR3 reads CASSLYRESYNEQFF. CDR3 DNA: TGCGCCAGCAGCCTTTACCGGGAATCCTACAATGAGCAGTTCTTC. The V gene is TRBV4-1, the J gene TRBJ2-1, with D possibly TRBD2 on 5 matching bases. The CDR3 is 15 residues long. With 4 bases removed from V and 1 base from J, the gap between germline ends came to 11 bases. Germline V lookup: CDR1 MGHRA, CDR2 YSYEKL.

The chain is built from TRBV6-4 and TRBJ2-1; D is unclear. Between the trimmed V and J ends, which lost 7 bases and 6 bases, there was a span of 13 bases. The CDR3 has 13 residues. From germline, CDR1 is MRHNA and CDR2 SNTAGT. The CDR3: CASTLEEGNEQFF. DNA for the CDR3: TGTGCCAGCACCCTAGAAGAAGGCAATGAGCAGTTCTTC.

This rearrangement joins TRBV15 to TRBJ2-3; D is unresolved. The germline V and J ends were trimmed by 3 bases and 6 bases, with 25 bases remaining between them. The CDR3 is made up of 18 amino acids. CDR1 and CDR2 (germline): LNHNV, YYDKDF (reference sequence). The CDR3 here is CATSSPVSLLKRPDTQYF. CDR3 coding DNA: TGTGCCACCAGCAGTCCGGTGTCACTGCTGAAGCGTCCCGATACGCAGTATTTT.

V and J are TRBV7-3 and TRBJ2-5, with TRBD2 identical over 9 bases. From germline, CDR1 is SGHTA and CDR2 FQGTGA. This CDR3 has 15 residues. With V trimmed by 2 bases and J by 2 bases, 3 bases remained unmatched. The CDR3 sequence is CASSLSSGMQETQYF. The CDR3 DNA is TGTGCCAGCAGCTTATCTAGCGGGATGCAAGAGACCCAGTACTTC.

This chain's CDR3 is CASSPDRRYNSPLHF. CDR3 DNA: TGTGCCAGCAGCCCGGACAGGCGTTATAATTCACCCCTCCACTTT. The chain combines TRBV6-5 with TRBJ1-6; 7 bases agree with TRBD1. Germline V gene lookup returns CDR1 MNHEY and CDR2 SVGAGI. The CDR3 contains 15 residues. J gave up 4 bases and V 6 bases, and 6 bases lay outside the gene matches.